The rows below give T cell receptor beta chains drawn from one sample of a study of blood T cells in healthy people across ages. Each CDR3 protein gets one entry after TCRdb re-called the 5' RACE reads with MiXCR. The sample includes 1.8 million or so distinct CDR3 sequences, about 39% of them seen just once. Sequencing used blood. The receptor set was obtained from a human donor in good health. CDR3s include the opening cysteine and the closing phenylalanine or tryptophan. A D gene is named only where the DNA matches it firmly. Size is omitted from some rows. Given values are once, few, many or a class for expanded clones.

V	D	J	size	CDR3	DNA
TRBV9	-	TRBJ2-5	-	CASSVDSGLRETQYF	TGTGCCAGCAGCGTAGATTCAGGGCTTCGGGAGACCCAGTACTTC
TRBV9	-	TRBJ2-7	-	CASSVGPGLTYEQYF	TGTGCCAGCAGCGTAGGTCCGGGACTGACCTACGAGCAGTACTTC
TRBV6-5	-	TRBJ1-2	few	CASSYGDANYGYTF	TGTGCCAGCAGTTACGGAGACGCTAACTATGGCTACACCTTC
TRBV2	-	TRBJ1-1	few	CASNLGYGGNTEAFF	TGTGCCAGCAATTTAGGGTACGGGGGCAACACTGAAGCTTTCTTT
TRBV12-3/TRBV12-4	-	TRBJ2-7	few	CASSFSAGAQYF	TGTGCCAGCAGTTTTTCCGCAGGAGCGCAGTACTTC
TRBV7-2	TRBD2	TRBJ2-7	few	CASTAPGLAYEQYF	TGTGCCAGCACCGCGCCGGGACTAGCTTACGAGCAGTACTTC
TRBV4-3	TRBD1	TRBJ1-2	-	CASSRDRRGTSYGYTF	TGCGCCAGCAGTCGGGACAGGAGGGGGACTAGCTATGGCTACACCTTC
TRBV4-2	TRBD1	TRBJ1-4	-	CASSQSDRGANEKLFF	TGTGCCAGCAGCCAATCAGACAGGGGAGCTAATGAAAAACTGTTTTTT
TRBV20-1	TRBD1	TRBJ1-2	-	CSARDRPTGDIANYGYTF	TGCAGTGCTAGAGATCGGCCGACAGGGGACATAGCTAACTATGGCTACACCTTC
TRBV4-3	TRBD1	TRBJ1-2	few	CASSQGTGFHGYTF	TGCGCCAGCAGCCAGGGGACAGGGTTTCATGGCTACACCTTC
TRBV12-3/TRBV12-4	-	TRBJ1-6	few	CASSFGAVNSPLHF	TGTGCCAGCAGTTTCGGGGCAGTTAATTCACCCCTCCACTTT
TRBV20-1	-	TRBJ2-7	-	CSASRDRPSEQYF	TGCAGTGCCTCCCGGGATAGGCCTTCCGAGCAGTACTTC
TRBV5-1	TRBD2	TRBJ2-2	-	CASSPLAGTNTGELFF	TGTGCCAGCAGCCCTTTAGCGGGGACGAACACCGGGGAGCTGTTTTTT
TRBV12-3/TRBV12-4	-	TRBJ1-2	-	CASSLNRPYGYTF	TGTGCCAGCAGTTTAAACAGACCCTATGGCTACACCTTC
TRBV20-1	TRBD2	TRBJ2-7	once	CSAVLAGGRYEQYF	TGCAGTGCAGTCTTAGCGGGGGGGCGGTACGAGCAGTACTTC
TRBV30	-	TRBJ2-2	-	CACRPYVGELFF	TGTGCATGTCGACCATACGTCGGGGAGCTGTTTTTT
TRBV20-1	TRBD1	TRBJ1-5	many	CSATTGGNQPQHF	TGCAGTGCAACGACAGGGGGCAATCAGCCCCAGCATTTT
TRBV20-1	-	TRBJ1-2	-	CSAGFDNPIRGYTF	TGCAGTGCTGGATTCGACAACCCGATTAGGGGCTACACCTTC
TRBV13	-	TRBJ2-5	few	CASSLGLKVYQETQYF	TGTGCCAGCAGCTTAGGCCTAAAAGTATACCAAGAGACCCAGTACTTC
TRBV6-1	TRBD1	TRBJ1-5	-	CATLTGAINQPQHF	TGTGCCACCCTGACAGGGGCCATAAATCAGCCCCAGCATTTT